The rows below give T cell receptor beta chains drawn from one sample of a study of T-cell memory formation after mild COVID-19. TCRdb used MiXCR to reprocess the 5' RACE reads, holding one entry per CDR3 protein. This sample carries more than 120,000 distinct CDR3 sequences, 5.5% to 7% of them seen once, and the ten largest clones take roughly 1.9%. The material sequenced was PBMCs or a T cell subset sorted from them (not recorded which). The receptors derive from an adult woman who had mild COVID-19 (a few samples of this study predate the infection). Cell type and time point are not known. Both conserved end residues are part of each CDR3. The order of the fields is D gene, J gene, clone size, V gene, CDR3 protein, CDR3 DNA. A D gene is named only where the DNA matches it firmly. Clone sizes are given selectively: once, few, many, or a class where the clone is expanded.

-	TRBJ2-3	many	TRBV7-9	CASSLWGPRYSTDTQYF	TGTGCCAGCAGCTTATGGGGACCCCGATATAGCACAGATACGCAGTATTTT
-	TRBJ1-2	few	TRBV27	CASRLAGGYTF	TGTGCCAGCAGACTTGCGGGTGGCTACACCTTC
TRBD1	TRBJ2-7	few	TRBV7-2	CASSIETGAEQYF	TGTGCCAGCAGCATAGAGACAGGGGCCGAGCAGTACTTC
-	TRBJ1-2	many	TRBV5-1	CASSLAGRSGYTF	TGCGCCAGCAGCCTTGCTGGCCGGTCGGGCTACACCTTC
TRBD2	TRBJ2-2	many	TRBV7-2	CASSLSQGGTGELFF	TGTGCCAGCAGCTTATCCCAGGGAGGGACCGGGGAGCTGTTTTTT
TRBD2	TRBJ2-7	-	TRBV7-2	CASSQLAGSYEQYF	TGTGCCAGCAGCCAACTAGCGGGCTCCTACGAGCAGTACTTC
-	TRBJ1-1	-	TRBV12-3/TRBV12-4	CASSPLWGNGGEAFF	TGTGCCAGCAGCCCTCTTTGGGGGAACGGAGGTGAAGCTTTCTTT
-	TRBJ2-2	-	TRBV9	CASRATVTNTGELFF	TGTGCCAGCAGAGCGACAGTAACGAACACCGGGGAGCTGTTTTTT
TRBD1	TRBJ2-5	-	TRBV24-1	CATSDLGQGQETQYF	TGTGCCACCAGTGATTTGGGACAGGGGCAAGAGACCCAGTACTTC
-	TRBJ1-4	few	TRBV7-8	CASSHLGGPGGEKLFF	TGTGCCAGCAGCCACCTAGGGGGGCCAGGAGGTGAAAAACTGTTTTTT
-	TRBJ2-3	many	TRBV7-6	CASSRRLGSTDTQYF	TGTGCCAGCAGCCGAAGATTGGGTAGCACAGATACGCAGTATTTT
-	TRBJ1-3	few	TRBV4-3	CASSQDSDVSFGGGNTIYF	TGCGCCAGCAGCCAAGATTCAGATGTTAGCTTTGGGGGAGGAAACACCATATATTTT
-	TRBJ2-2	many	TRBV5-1	CASSPAGMNTGELFF	TGCGCCAGCAGCCCCGCCGGGATGAACACCGGGGAGCTGTTTTTT
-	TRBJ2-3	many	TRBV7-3	CASSEKGGYTQYF	TGTGCCAGCAGCGAAAAGGGCGGATATACGCAGTATTTT
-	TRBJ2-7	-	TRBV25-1	CASSELTVGEQYF	TGTGCCAGCAGTGAATTGACGGTTGGCGAGCAGTACTTC
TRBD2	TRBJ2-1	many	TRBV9	CASSAQGREEQFF	TGTGCCAGCAGCGCCCAAGGGAGGGAAGAGCAGTTCTTC
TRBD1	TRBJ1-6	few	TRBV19	CASRTGVNSPLHF	TGTGCCAGCAGAACAGGGGTTAATTCACCCCTCCACTTT
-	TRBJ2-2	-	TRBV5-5	CASSFMFGASTGELFF	TGTGCCAGCAGCTTTATGTTCGGGGCGAGTACCGGGGAGCTGTTTTTT
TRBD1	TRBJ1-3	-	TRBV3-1	CASSQTGGRNTIYF	TGTGCCAGCAGCCAGACAGGGGGTCGAAACACCATATATTTT
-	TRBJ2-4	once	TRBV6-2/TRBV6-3	CASSYGGTYVKNIQYF	TGTGCCAGCAGTTACGGCGGGACCTACGTCAAAAACATTCAGTACTTC
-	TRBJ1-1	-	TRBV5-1	CASSLGSLGGNTEAFF	TGCGCCAGCAGCTTGGGAAGCTTGGGGGGGAACACTGAAGCTTTCTTT
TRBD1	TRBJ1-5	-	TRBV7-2	CASSLGRYGTGKSSSNQPQHF	TGTGCCAGCAGCTTAGGGAGGTATGGGACAGGGAAATCAAGTAGCAATCAGCCCCAGCATTTT
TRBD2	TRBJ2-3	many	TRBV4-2	CASSQEGLAGHTQYF	TGTGCCAGCAGCCAAGAAGGACTAGCGGGACATACGCAGTATTTT
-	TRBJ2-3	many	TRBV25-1	CASTQTGVISDTQYF	TGTGCCAGCACCCAAACCGGGGTCATCTCAGATACGCAGTATTTT
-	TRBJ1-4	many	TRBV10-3	CAISDTGTKGEKLFF	TGTGCCATCAGTGATACCGGGACCAAAGGCGAAAAACTGTTTTTT
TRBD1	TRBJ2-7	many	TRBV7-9	CASSTDRVKSHEQYF	TGTGCCAGCAGCACTGACAGGGTTAAATCCCACGAGCAGTACTTC
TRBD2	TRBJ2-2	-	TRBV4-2	CASSQRTSGRTGELFF	TGTGCCAGCAGCCAACGGACTAGCGGGAGAACCGGGGAGCTGTTTTTT
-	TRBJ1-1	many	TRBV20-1	CSAKGGMNTEAFF	TGCAGTGCTAAGGGGGGCATGAACACTGAAGCTTTCTTT
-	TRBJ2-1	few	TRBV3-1	CASSQGFRGGNEQFF	TGTGCCAGCAGCCAAGGTTTCCGGGGAGGCAATGAGCAGTTCTTC
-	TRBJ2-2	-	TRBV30	CAWSRVPNTGELFF	TGTGCCTGGAGCAGGGTGCCGAACACCGGGGAGCTGTTTTTT
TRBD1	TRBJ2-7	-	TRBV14	CASSLSGTGYEQYF	TGTGCCAGCAGCTTATCCGGGACAGGGTACGAGCAGTACTTC
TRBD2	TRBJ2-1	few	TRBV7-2	CASSALGLINEQFF	TGTGCCAGCAGCGCCCTGGGACTAATAAATGAGCAGTTCTTC
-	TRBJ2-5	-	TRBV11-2	CASNAAGHPRKTQYF	TGTGCCAGCAACGCCGCGGGACATCCTCGGAAGACCCAGTACTTC
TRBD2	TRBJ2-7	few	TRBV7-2	CASSPHSTSGGKTSYEQYF	TGTGCCAGCAGCCCCCACTCGACTAGCGGGGGGAAGACTTCCTACGAGCAGTACTTC
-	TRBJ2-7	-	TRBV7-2	CASSFAGFWADYEQYF	TGTGCCAGCAGCTTCGCAGGGTTTTGGGCTGACTACGAGCAGTACTTC
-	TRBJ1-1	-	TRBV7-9	CASRQAEINTEAFF	TGTGCCAGCAGACAGGCAGAGATTAACACTGAAGCTTTCTTT
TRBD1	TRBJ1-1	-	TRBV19	CASSKMTRGSTEAFF	TGTGCCAGTAGTAAAATGACCAGGGGGTCCACTGAAGCTTTCTTT
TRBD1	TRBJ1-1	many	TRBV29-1	CSAVPLEDRVANTEAFF	TGCAGCGCAGTCCCGCTCGAAGACAGGGTCGCGAACACTGAAGCTTTCTTT
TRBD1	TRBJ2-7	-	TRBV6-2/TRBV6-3	CASSQDRGHEQYF	TGTGCCAGCAGCCAGGACAGGGGACACGAGCAGTACTTC